This TCR beta chain was captured by sequencing in a study of T cell responses to AZD1222 COVID-19 vaccine. Sequenced by immunoSEQ multiplex PCR; TCRdb stores in-frame clones only, minus some. The sample contains tens of thousands of clones, approximately 91% of which appear only once. This clone appeared many times. Trimming stripped 4 bases from V and 6 bases from J, with 12 bases between. Germline CDR1 is LNHDA and CDR2 is SQIVND (reference sequence). The CDR3 is 13 amino acids. This receptor was obtained from an adult in good health. The V gene is TRBV19, the J gene TRBJ1-1, with D perhaps matching TRBD1 (5 bases). The sample here was peripheral blood, taken on day 0 of AZD1222 vaccination. CDR3 sequence reads: CASSKQTGAEAFF. Written as DNA, the CDR3 is TGTGCCAGTAGTAAACAGACGGGGGCTGAAGCTTTCTTT.